Included here is one TCR beta chain sequence, with context. Its antigen is unknown. These data originate in a study of T cell repertoires in cytomegalovirus infection. Study at large: Use of recently identified HLA-C-restricted and well-studied HLA-B-restricted CMV epitopes was part of the study. Whole-study findings and limits: Predominance within the ex vivo response was attributable to HLA-C-restricted CMV-specific TCR beta clonotypes. Cumulative frequency (of public TCR beta family members) identified carriers of CMV plus the relevant HLA.

TCRdb fed the reads into MiXCR, producing one record per CDR3 protein. The table has some 920,000 distinct CDR3 sequences, approximately 31% seen once. The germline V and J ends were trimmed by 0 bases and 8 bases, with 5 bases remaining between them. CDR1 MNHEY and CDR2 SVGAGI come from the germline V gene. This CDR3 region has 12 residues. The source was cultured CD8+ T cells from PBMCs, collected from culture after CMV antigen stimulation. The chain links TRBV6-5 to TRBJ2-1, with no clear D. The source is a human donor in good health (CMV status not recorded). Some clones in this sample may be carry-over from other donors' samples. The CDR3 spells CASSYSKDEQFF. DNA of the CDR3: TGTGCCAGCAGTTACTCGAAGGATGAGCAGTTCTTC.